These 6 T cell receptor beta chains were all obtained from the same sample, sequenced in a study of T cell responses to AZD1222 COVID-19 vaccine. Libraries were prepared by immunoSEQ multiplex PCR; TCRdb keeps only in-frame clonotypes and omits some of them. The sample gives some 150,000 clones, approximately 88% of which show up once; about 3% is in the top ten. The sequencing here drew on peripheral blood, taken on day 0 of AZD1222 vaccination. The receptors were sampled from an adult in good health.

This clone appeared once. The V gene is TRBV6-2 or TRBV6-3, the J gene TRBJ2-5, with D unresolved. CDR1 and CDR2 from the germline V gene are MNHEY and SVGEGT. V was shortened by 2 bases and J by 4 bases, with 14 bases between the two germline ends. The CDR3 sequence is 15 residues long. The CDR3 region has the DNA TGTGCCAGCAGTTACGGGCGTTCCGGTCCAGAGACCCAGTACTTC. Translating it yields CASSYGRSGPETQYF.

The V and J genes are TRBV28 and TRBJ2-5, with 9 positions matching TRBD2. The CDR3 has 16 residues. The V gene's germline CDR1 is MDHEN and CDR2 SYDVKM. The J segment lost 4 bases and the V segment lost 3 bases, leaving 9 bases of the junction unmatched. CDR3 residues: CASSLSRGGEAETQYF. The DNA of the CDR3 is TGTGCCAGCAGTTTGTCGCGGGGGGGCGAGGCAGAGACCCAGTACTTC.

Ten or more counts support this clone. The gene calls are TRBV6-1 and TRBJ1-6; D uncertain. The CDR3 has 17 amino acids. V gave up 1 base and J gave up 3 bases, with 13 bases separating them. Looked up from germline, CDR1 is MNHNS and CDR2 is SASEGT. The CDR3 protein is CASSEESEGFYNSPLHF. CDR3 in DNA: TGTGCCAGCAGTGAAGAGTCTGAGGGTTTCTATAATTCACCCCTCCACTTT.

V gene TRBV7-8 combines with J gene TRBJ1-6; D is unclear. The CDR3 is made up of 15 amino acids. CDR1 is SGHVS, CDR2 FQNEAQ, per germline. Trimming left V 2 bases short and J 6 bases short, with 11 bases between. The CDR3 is CASSLRQAFNSPLHF. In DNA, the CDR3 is TGTGCCAGCAGCTTAAGACAAGCTTTTAATTCACCCCTCCACTTT.

CDR3 residues: CASSDTGIYEQYF. The CDR3 DNA follows: TGTGCCAGCAGCGACACTGGTATCTACGAGCAGTACTTC. This sequence joins TRBV6-2 or TRBV6-3 and TRBJ2-7; D unresolved. The ends were cut back, 6 bases at V and 3 bases at J, with 12 bases in the middle. Germline V CDR1 and CDR2: MNHEY, SVGEGT. CDR3 length: 13 residues.

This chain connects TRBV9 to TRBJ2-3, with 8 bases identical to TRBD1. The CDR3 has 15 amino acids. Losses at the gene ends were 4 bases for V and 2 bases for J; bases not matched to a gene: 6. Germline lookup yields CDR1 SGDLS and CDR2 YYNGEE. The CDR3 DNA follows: TGTGCCAGCAGCCCCGGGACAGGCGACACAGATACGCAGTATTTT. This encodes CASSPGTGDTDTQYF.